A single sample is the source of the 6 T cell receptor beta chains below, sequenced in a study of T cells in Graves' hyperthyroidism and ophthalmopathy. Amplification of TCR beta CDR3 regions used RNA as the template. RT-PCR in the first round (using the HTBI primer set) targeted the TCR CDR3. TCRdb re-derived calls from the multiplex PCR reads in MiXCR, one entry per CDR3 protein. The table lists 350,000 to 400,000 distinct CDR3 sequences, 15% to 20% of them singletons. Sequencing input: blood. The receptors come from a woman aged 18-29 years with Graves' hyperthyroidism.

This clonotype was counted many times. The chain joins TRBV11-2 to TRBJ2-7, with TRBD1 as a possible D gene (5 bases). The CDR3 covers 14 residues. Trimming took off 6 bases at V and 0 bases at J, with 12 bases between the two ends. In germline, CDR1 is SGHAT, CDR2 FQNNGV. The CDR3 sequence: CASRQGHSSYEQYF. For the CDR3, the DNA is TGTGCCAGCAGGCAAGGACACAGCTCCTACGAGCAGTACTTC.

The chain joins TRBV19 to TRBJ1-1; 7 bases align to TRBD1. The CDR3 contains 14 residues. In germline, CDR1 is LNHDA, CDR2 SQIVND (reference sequence). With V trimmed by 8 bases and J by 2 bases, 8 bases remained unmatched. In DNA form, the CDR3 reads TGTGCCAGTTCACCAGGGGGAACCAACACTGAAGCTTTCTTT. This encodes CASSPGGTNTEAFF. Combining the CDR3 with reference TRBV19 and TRBJ1-1 gives the whole variable domain DGGITQSPKYLFRKEGQNVTLSCEQNLNHDAMYWYRQDPGQGLRLIYYSQIVNDFQKGDIAEGYSVSREKKESFPLTVTSAQKNPTAFYLCASSPGGTNTEAFFGQGTRLTVV.

This clonotype appeared a few times. One end of the junction is discordant with germline, which a read error may explain. CDR3 residues: CASSLRENQPQRF. CDR3 in DNA: TGTGCCAGCAGTTTACGCGAGAATCAGCCCCAGCGTTTT. This chain links TRBV12-3 or TRBV12-4 with TRBJ1-5, with D uncertain. The CDR3 length is 13 residues.

This clonotype has a count of ten or more. The J gene is TRBJ1-1, the V gene TRBV7-9; no clear D gene. The CDR3 has 13 residues. The ends were cut back, 5 bases at V and 4 bases at J, with 11 bases in the middle. The germline CDR1 and CDR2 sequences are SEHNR and FQNEAQ (reference sequence). The CDR3 bases are TGTGCCAGCAGCCAGGACTGGGGCACTGAAGCTTTCTTT. Amino acid sequence: CASSQDWGTEAFF.

This clonotype has a count of ten or more. The chain carries TRBV29-1 and TRBJ1-1, with D perhaps matching TRBD1 (6 bases). CDR1 is SQVTM and CDR2 is ANQGSEA in the germline V gene. The V and J ends lost 1 base and 5 bases respectively, with 14 bases between them. There are 14 residues in the CDR3. The CDR3 DNA reads TGCAGCGTTGAAGGGGGGCAGGGAGGAACTGAAGCTTTCTTT. It translates to CSVEGGQGGTEAFF. The full variable domain, its missing parts supplied by reference TRBV29-1 and TRBJ1-1, is SAVISQKPSRDICQRGTSLTIQCQVDSQVTMMFWYRQQPGQSLTLIATANQGSEATYESGFVIDKFPISRPNLTFSTLTVSNMSPEDSSIYLCSVEGGQGGTEAFFGQGTRLTVV.

This clonotype was seen ten or more times. The chain links TRBV6-1 to TRBJ2-5, with 8 nucleotides matching TRBD2. Germline-derived CDR1 and CDR2 are MNHNS and SASEGT. Losses at the gene ends were 4 bases for V and 4 bases for J; bases not matched to a gene: 11. The CDR3 length is 16 residues. CDR3 sequence reads: CASSAGLTGGRETQYF. CDR3 DNA: TGTGCCAGCAGTGCGGGACTAACGGGGGGGCGAGAGACCCAGTACTTC.